This is a list of T cell receptor beta chains from one sample in a study of blood T cell repertoires in COVID-19. TCRdb keeps only in-frame clones here, not all; method: immunoSEQ multiplex PCR. The table records more than 85,000 clones, approximately 80% of them present only once. The sequenced sample consisted of peripheral blood. The receptors derive from a woman older than 75 with active or convalescent COVID-19. Both conserved end residues are part of each CDR3. A D gene is named only where the DNA matches it firmly. Not every row has a clone size; where given, it reads once, few, many or a size class.

v_gene: TRBV4-1
abundance: .
d_gene: .
j_gene: TRBJ2-3
CDR3nt: TGCGCCAGCAGCCAACCAGGGTGGGGAGATACGCAGTATTTT
CDR3aa: CASSQPGWGDTQYF

v_gene: TRBV7-3
abundance: .
d_gene: .
j_gene: TRBJ1-1
CDR3nt: TGTGCCAGCAGCATGACAGCGAACACTGAAGCTTTCTTT
CDR3aa: CASSMTANTEAFF

v_gene: TRBV18
abundance: .
d_gene: .
j_gene: TRBJ1-1
CDR3nt: TGTGCCAGCGCACTTCTTTCGAACACTGAAGCTTTCTTT
CDR3aa: CASALLSNTEAFF

v_gene: TRBV28
abundance: .
d_gene: TRBD1
j_gene: TRBJ1-1
CDR3nt: TGTGCCAGCAGTCCGGGGACAGGTCGAGTCGGAAACACTGAAGCTTTCTTT
CDR3aa: CASSPGTGRVGNTEAFF

v_gene: TRBV5-1
abundance: .
d_gene: .
j_gene: TRBJ2-7
CDR3nt: TGCGCCAGCAGCTTGGCTTTCGGTACCTACGAGCAGTACTTC
CDR3aa: CASSLAFGTYEQYF

v_gene: TRBV7-6
abundance: .
d_gene: TRBD2
j_gene: TRBJ2-5
CDR3nt: TGTGCCAGCAGCCCTCGGGAGGGAGAGACCCAGTACTTC
CDR3aa: CASSPREGETQYF

v_gene: TRBV24-1
abundance: .
d_gene: TRBD1
j_gene: TRBJ1-4
CDR3nt: TGTGCCACACAGGGGCTGGGTGAAAAACTGTTTTTT
CDR3aa: CATQGLGEKLFF

v_gene: TRBV19
abundance: once
d_gene: TRBD1
j_gene: TRBJ1-4
CDR3nt: TGTGCCAGTAGTACAGGGGGCCTGGATGAAAAACTGTTTTTT
CDR3aa: CASSTGGLDEKLFF

v_gene: TRBV15
abundance: .
d_gene: .
j_gene: TRBJ1-2
CDR3nt: TGTGCCACCAGCAGAGGGACTCCCACAAGCTCGATTGGTGGCTACACCTTC
CDR3aa: CATSRGTPTSSIGGYTF

v_gene: TRBV6-6
abundance: .
d_gene: TRBD2
j_gene: TRBJ2-5
CDR3nt: TGTGCCAGCAGTGGGACTAGGATAAAAGAGACCCAGTACTTC
CDR3aa: CASSGTRIKETQYF

v_gene: TRBV5-1
abundance: .
d_gene: .
j_gene: TRBJ2-6
CDR3nt: TGCGCCAGCAGCTTCGGGACAAGTCCCGGGGCCAACGTCCTGACTTTC
CDR3aa: CASSFGTSPGANVLTF

v_gene: TRBV15
abundance: .
d_gene: TRBD2
j_gene: TRBJ2-3
CDR3nt: TGTGCCACCAGCAGAGAGATAGCGGGAGGAGATACGCAGTATTTT
CDR3aa: CATSREIAGGDTQYF

v_gene: TRBV11-2
abundance: few
d_gene: .
j_gene: TRBJ2-1
CDR3nt: TGTGCCAGCAGCTTAGATTCGCAGGGCTGGAATGAGCAGTTCTTC
CDR3aa: CASSLDSQGWNEQFF

v_gene: TRBV2
abundance: .
d_gene: TRBD2
j_gene: TRBJ2-3
CDR3nt: TGTGCCAGCAGGGGACTAGCGGGGTTTTCAGATACGCAGTATTTT
CDR3aa: CASRGLAGFSDTQYF

v_gene: TRBV19
abundance: .
d_gene: TRBD2
j_gene: TRBJ2-1
CDR3nt: TGTGCCAGTAGTAGAGAAGGACTAGCGGGAGGGCCAGGGTACAATGAGCAGTTCTTC
CDR3aa: CASSREGLAGGPGYNEQFF

v_gene: TRBV7-9
abundance: .
d_gene: TRBD1
j_gene: TRBJ2-6
CDR3nt: TGTGCCAGCAGCAAAACAGGGGGCGGTGGGGCCAACGTCCTGACTTTC
CDR3aa: CASSKTGGGGANVLTF

v_gene: TRBV7-2
abundance: .
d_gene: .
j_gene: TRBJ1-2
CDR3nt: TGTGCCAGCAGCACCCACAGAAACTATGGCTACACCTTC
CDR3aa: CASSTHRNYGYTF

v_gene: TRBV19
abundance: .
d_gene: TRBD2
j_gene: TRBJ2-7
CDR3nt: TGTGCCAGTACGGGCGGACGGGAGGACTACGAGCAGTACTTC
CDR3aa: CASTGGREDYEQYF

v_gene: TRBV28
abundance: .
d_gene: TRBD1
j_gene: TRBJ1-2
CDR3nt: TGTGCCAGCACTACAGGGGTTTGGGCTAACTATGGCTACACCTTC
CDR3aa: CASTTGVWANYGYTF

v_gene: TRBV19
abundance: .
d_gene: .
j_gene: TRBJ1-1
CDR3nt: TGTGCCAGTGTAGAGTTGGGGCAGTCGAACACTGAAGCTTTCTTT
CDR3aa: CASVELGQSNTEAFF

v_gene: TRBV9
abundance: .
d_gene: .
j_gene: TRBJ1-1
CDR3nt: TGTGCCAGCAGCGTTGAGGCACAGAACACTGAAGCTTTCTTT
CDR3aa: CASSVEAQNTEAFF

v_gene: TRBV5-4
abundance: .
d_gene: TRBD1
j_gene: TRBJ2-3
CDR3nt: TGTGCCAGCAGCTGGGGACAGGGTAGCACAGATACGCAGTATTTT
CDR3aa: CASSWGQGSTDTQYF